What follows describes a single T cell receptor (beta chain). As yet, its antigen is unknown. These data are taken from a study of cytomegalovirus exposure and HLA in healthy donors. Amplification used 60 Vbeta primers and 13 Jbeta primers. Profiled with immunoSEQ multiplex PCR; TCRdb holds only in-frame clones, not every one. The sample contains fewer than 200,000 clones, about 80% of which appear only once. General observations from the study: TRBV6-2, TRBV6-3 and some other V segments were excluded as indistinguishable.

The CDR3 spans 14 residues. This chain uses TRBV21-1 with TRBJ1-4. TRBV21-1 is listed as a pseudogene. The receptor's source is a woman in her twenties or thirties in good health and CMV-seronegative. The sample was PBMCs. The CDR3 spells CASGRGGCREKLFF. For the CDR3, the DNA is TGTGCCAGCGGTCGGGGGGGATGTAGGGAAAAACTGTTTTTT.